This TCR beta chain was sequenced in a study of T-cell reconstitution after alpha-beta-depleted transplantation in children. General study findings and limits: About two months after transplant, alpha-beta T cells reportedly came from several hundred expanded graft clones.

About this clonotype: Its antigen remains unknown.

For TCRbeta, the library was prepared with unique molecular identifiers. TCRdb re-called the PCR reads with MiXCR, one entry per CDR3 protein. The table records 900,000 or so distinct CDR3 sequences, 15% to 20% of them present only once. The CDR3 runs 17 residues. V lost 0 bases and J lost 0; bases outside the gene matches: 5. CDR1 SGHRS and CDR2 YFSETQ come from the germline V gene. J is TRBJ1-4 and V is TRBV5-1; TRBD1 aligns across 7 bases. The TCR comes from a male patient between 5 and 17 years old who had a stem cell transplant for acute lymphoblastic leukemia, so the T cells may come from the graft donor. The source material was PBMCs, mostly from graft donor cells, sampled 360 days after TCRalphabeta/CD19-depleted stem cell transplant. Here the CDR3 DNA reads TGCGCCAGCAGCTTGGAGAGACAGGGCTCAACTAATGAAAAACTGTTTTTT. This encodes CASSLERQGSTNEKLFF.